This T cell receptor (beta chain) was sequenced during a study of beta chain features in type 1 diabetes. At the level of the study: Over all samples combined, fewer than 140,000,000 sorted cells were examined. Study-level results: A greater similarity of naive, central memory and Treg TCRB repertoires was seen among patients than among healthy donors.

cDNA synthesis used the whole RNA isolate, giving expressed TCRB sequences. Libraries were prepared by immunoSEQ multiplex PCR; TCRdb keeps only in-frame clonotypes and omits some of them. Of some 270,000 clones listed, roughly 13% are singletons. Using CD45RO/CCR7/CD25/CD127/CD95/CD27, CD4+ naive, central memory, regulatory and stem cell-like memory cells were sorted. In its sample, this clone was seen a few times. Antigen unknown. V was pared by 4 bases and J by 4 bases, with 13 bases between. Germline values: CDR1 ENHRY, CDR2 SYGVKD. There are 14 residues in the CDR3. V gene TRBV10-3 combines with J gene TRBJ1-1; D is undetermined. The specimen sequenced was naive CD4+ T cells from blood. This receptor was identified in a woman aged 40 to 50 in good health. Here the CDR3 DNA reads TGTGCCATCAGTGGCTTTCCCCTAGGCACTGAAGCTTTCTTT. Encoded protein: CAISGFPLGTEAFF.